This is a list of T cell receptor beta chains from one sample in a study of T cell changes during pregnancy in multiple sclerosis. TCRdb keeps only in-frame clones here, not all; method: immunoSEQ multiplex PCR. This table holds approximately 33,000 clones, just over 85% found once. Sequencing was performed on CD4+ T cells from peripheral blood mononuclear cells, taken in the first trimester of pregnancy. All receptors derive from a female donor in good health, enrolled as a control in a pregnancy study. CDR3s include the opening cysteine and the closing phenylalanine or tryptophan. A D gene is named only where the DNA matches it firmly. A clone size is listed for some rows: how often the clone was seen (once, few, many), or a class if it is expanded.

d_call clone_size j_call v_call cdr3_aa cdr3_nt
NA NA TRBJ1-5 TRBV19 CASSGQVNQPQHF TGTGCCAGTTCCGGACAAGTCAATCAGCCCCAGCATTTT
TRBD1 once TRBJ1-1 TRBV10-3 CAISDPGGPNRAFF TGTGCCATCAGTGACCCAGGGGGACCCAACAGAGCTTTCTTT
NA NA TRBJ1-4 TRBV30 CAWTFGAGSEKLFF TGTGCCTGGACTTTTGGTGCCGGGAGTGAAAAACTGTTTTTT
TRBD2 once TRBJ2-3 TRBV4-3 CASSQALAGVVDTQYF TGCGCCAGCAGCCAAGCTCTAGCGGGGGTGGTAGATACGCAGTATTTT
TRBD1 NA TRBJ1-2 TRBV9 CASSPSGEQGMGLGNGYTF TGTGCCAGCAGCCCCAGTGGTGAACAGGGGATGGGCCTGGGAAATGGCTACACCTTC
TRBD2 NA TRBJ2-3 TRBV11-3 CASSFGASGATDTQYF TGTGCCAGCAGTTTTGGGGCTAGCGGGGCCACAGATACGCAGTATTTT
NA NA TRBJ2-7 TRBV18 CASSPPQGSYEQYF TGTGCCAGCTCACCACCGCAGGGGAGCTACGAGCAGTACTTC
TRBD1 NA TRBJ1-2 TRBV2 CASSFDRASNYGYTF TGTGCCAGCAGTTTCGACAGGGCTTCTAACTATGGCTACACCTTC
TRBD1 NA TRBJ1-1 TRBV7-3 CASSFETGVGTEAFF TGTGCCAGCAGCTTCGAAACAGGGGTGGGCACTGAAGCTTTCTTT
NA NA TRBJ1-4 TRBV4-1 CASRRRGTEKLFF TGCGCCAGCAGGCGCAGGGGAACTGAAAAACTGTTTTTT
TRBD1 once TRBJ1-6 TRBV7-3 CASSLGQSSPLHF TGTGCCAGCAGCTTGGGACAGTCTTCACCCCTCCACTTT
NA NA TRBJ1-1 TRBV6-1 CASSDGDRPLTEAFF TGTGCCAGCAGTGATGGAGACAGGCCCCTCACTGAAGCTTTCTTT
NA NA TRBJ1-3 TRBV7-6 CASSLILADFGNTIYF TGTGCCAGCAGCTTAATCCTGGCAGACTTCGGAAACACCATATATTTT
NA NA TRBJ2-1 TRBV4-3 CASTGASYNEQFF TGCGCCAGCACAGGGGCTTCCTACAATGAGCAGTTCTTC
NA NA TRBJ1-1 TRBV18 CASSPGQNTEAFF TGTGCCAGCTCACCAGGGCAGAACACTGAAGCTTTCTTT
TRBD1 NA TRBJ1-6 TRBV2 CASSVRDRRSLSPLHF TGTGCCAGCAGTGTCCGGGACAGACGATCCCTTTCACCCCTCCACTTT
NA NA TRBJ2-3 TRBV30 CAWSRGTTDTQYF TGTGCCTGGAGTAGGGGGACCACAGATACGCAGTATTTT
TRBD2 NA TRBJ2-3 TRBV15 CATSRGGGGSTDTQYF TGTGCCACCAGCAGAGGAGGCGGGGGAAGCACAGATACGCAGTATTTT
TRBD1 NA TRBJ1-2 TRBV7-2 CASSFKQGAYGYTF TGTGCCAGCAGCTTCAAACAGGGGGCCTATGGCTACACCTTC
TRBD1 NA TRBJ2-3 TRBV7-3 CASSSGTGGGTDTQYF TGTGCCAGCAGCTCCGGGACAGGGGGCGGCACAGATACGCAGTATTTT
NA NA TRBJ1-3 TRBV6-6 CASTGFTGNTIYF TGTGCCAGTACAGGTTTTACTGGAAACACCATATATTTT
NA NA TRBJ2-7 TRBV30 CAWRGGAGYEQYF TGTGCCTGGAGGGGGGGGGCAGGGTACGAGCAGTACTTC
NA NA TRBJ1-1 TRBV19 CASSKGTAGSNTEAFF TGTGCCAGTAGTAAGGGGACTGCCGGGTCGAACACTGAAGCTTTCTTT
TRBD1 NA TRBJ1-4 TRBV5-4 CASSLQGGEKLFF TGTGCCAGCAGCTTACAGGGGGGTGAAAAACTGTTTTTT
NA NA TRBJ2-2 TRBV6-5 CASSYSFRSGELFF TGTGCCAGCAGTTACTCGTTTCGGTCCGGGGAGCTGTTTTTT
NA NA TRBJ2-3 TRBV6-6 CASNLGGGLGTDTQYF TGTGCCAGCAACCTTGGGGGCGGTCTTGGCACAGATACGCAGTATTTT
TRBD1 NA TRBJ1-1 TRBV5-1 CASSLYRGATEAFF TGCGCCAGCAGCCTTTACAGGGGAGCCACTGAAGCTTTCTTT
TRBD1 NA TRBJ2-2 TRBV6-4 CASSVTGAGGELFF TGTGCCAGCAGTGTGACAGGGGCTGGCGGGGAGCTGTTTTTT
NA NA TRBJ2-1 TRBV5-1 CASSLGGDNEQFF TGCGCCAGCAGCTTGGGGGGGGACAATGAGCAGTTCTTC
NA NA TRBJ1-3 TRBV30 CAWQSTGRGNTIYF TGTGCCTGGCAGTCGACAGGCCGGGGAAACACCATATATTTT
NA NA TRBJ2-1 TRBV11-2 CASAGSSYNEQFF TGTGCCAGCGCCGGGAGCTCCTACAATGAGCAGTTCTTC
NA NA TRBJ1-1 TRBV10-3 CAISESGGTGTEAFF TGTGCCATCAGTGAGTCAGGAGGGACGGGCACTGAAGCTTTCTTT
TRBD1 NA TRBJ2-5 TRBV2 CASSDGDRGDPTQYF TGTGCCAGCAGTGATGGGGACAGGGGCGATCCGACCCAGTACTTC
TRBD2 once TRBJ2-7 TRBV7-2 CASSSRTSGGAGEQYF TGTGCCAGCAGCTCACGAACTAGCGGGGGGGCAGGCGAGCAGTACTTC
NA NA TRBJ2-2 TRBV15 CATSRDGRAGSGELFF TGTGCCACCAGCAGAGATGGGCGTGCGGGCTCCGGGGAGCTGTTTTTT
TRBD1 NA TRBJ1-2 TRBV30 CAWTIQGDYGYTF TGTGCCTGGACCATACAGGGGGACTATGGCTACACCTTC
TRBD2 NA TRBJ2-4 TRBV7-8 CASSPTGGAHNIQYF TGTGCCAGCAGTCCGACCGGGGGGGCACACAACATTCAGTACTTC